This T cell receptor beta chain originates from a study of shared clonotypes between healthy human individuals. Study findings and constraints: What limited the represented genetic and exposure-history diversity was the small number of donors.

CDR1 is LNHNV, CDR2 YYDKDF, per germline (reference sequence). V was trimmed by 5 bases and J by 0 bases, leaving 10 bases between them. The CDR3 extends over 14 amino acids. In regard to this clone: Its cognate antigen is unknown.

Those who donated, Caucasian adults without exception, all lived in Nashville, Tennessee. Per the original data handling: Junction-only sequences without quality scores came from ImmunoSEQ, so filtering differed. The protocol was immunoSEQ multiplex PCR, while the TCRdb copy is restricted to in-frame clones and leaves out a portion. V, J and clone size derive from that table, while D and trimming were established from the DNA sequence. This sample has about half a million clones, with 79% found just once. The clonotype comes from a woman in her forties in good health. Some clones in this sample may be carry-over from other donors' samples. The material sequenced was PBMCs. The rearrangement uses TRBV15 and TRBJ1-2; no clear D gene. The CDR3 reads CATSARRPNYGYTF. CDR3 sequence (DNA): TGTGCCACCAGCGCCAGGCGTCCTAACTATGGCTACACCTTC.